This is a list of T cell receptor beta chains from one sample in a study of T-cell reconstitution after alpha-beta-depleted transplantation in children. TCRdb re-analysed the PCR reads in MiXCR, keeping a single row per CDR3 protein. The table lists approximately 640,000 distinct CDR3 sequences, 16% of them singletons. The sample was PBMCs from the stem cell graft donor, taken from the stem cell graft. Receptors were obtained from a human donor who donated a stem cell graft to a child with acute myeloid leukemia. The CDR3 runs from the conserved cysteine through the conserved F or W. A D gene is named only where the DNA matches it firmly. Some rows have no size entry. The others give once, few or many, or a class for an expanded clone.

TRBJ2-1	TRBV3-1	-	TRBD2	CASCMGGGPLHEQFF	TGTGCCAGCTGTATGGGCGGGGGGCCTCTACATGAGCAGTTCTTC
TRBJ2-6	TRBV5-1	many	-	CASSFLSGANVLTF	TGCGCCAGCAGCTTTCTCTCTGGGGCCAACGTCCTGACTTTC
TRBJ2-3	TRBV5-1	-	TRBD2	CASSPGTSGGAALGDTQYF	TGCGCCAGCAGCCCGGGGACTAGCGGGGGGGCGGCGCTTGGCGATACGCAGTATTTT
TRBJ2-1	TRBV7-2	many	-	CASSLVSATYNEQFF	TGTGCCAGCAGCTTAGTCTCCGCTACCTACAATGAGCAGTTCTTC
TRBJ2-3	TRBV6-1	many	TRBD2	CASSPRGLAGGTSTDTQYF	TGTGCCAGCAGTCCCCGTGGACTAGCGGGGGGCACTAGCACAGATACGCAGTATTTT
TRBJ1-3	TRBV29-1	few	-	CSVHGQRTTIYF	TGCAGCGTTCACGGACAGCGTACCACCATATATTTT
TRBJ1-1	TRBV20-1	many	-	CSARDRGRSTEAFF	TGCAGTGCTAGAGATCGAGGGAGGAGCACTGAAGCTTTCTTT
TRBJ1-2	TRBV10-1	many	-	CASSEGQIYGYTF	TGCGCCAGCAGTGAAGGCCAGATCTATGGCTACACCTTC
TRBJ2-7	TRBV20-1	many	-	CSARPLSTGTYYEQYF	TGCAGTGCTAGACCTCTGTCGACTGGCACATACTACGAGCAGTACTTC
TRBJ1-2	TRBV12-3/TRBV12-4	many	-	CASSPDTNYGYTF	TGTGCCAGCAGTCCAGACACTAACTATGGCTACACCTTC
TRBJ1-1	TRBV14	many	TRBD1	CASSDTGGRIEKAFF	TGTGCCAGCAGCGATACAGGGGGCCGCATCGAAAAAGCTTTCTTT
TRBJ2-3	TRBV24-1	many	-	CATSDLDPTDTQYF	TGTGCCACCAGTGACCTGGACCCCACAGATACGCAGTATTTT
TRBJ1-4	TRBV10-3	many	-	CAAGRPDEKLFF	TGTGCCGCGGGACGGCCTGATGAAAAACTGTTTTTT
TRBJ2-2	TRBV5-4	-	TRBD2	CASRLLGGKNTGELFF	TGTGCCAGCAGGCTTTTGGGGGGGAAGAACACCGGGGAGCTGTTTTTT
TRBJ1-1	TRBV2	-	TRBD1	CASTGGPEAFF	TGTGCCAGCACAGGGGGCCCTGAAGCTTTCTTT
TRBJ2-1	TRBV10-3	many	-	CAISETEGNEQFF	TGTGCCATCAGTGAGACGGAAGGTAATGAGCAGTTCTTC
TRBJ2-5	TRBV20-1	many	TRBD1	CSARDEDREETQYF	TGCAGTGCTAGAGATGAGGACAGGGAAGAGACCCAGTACTTC
TRBJ2-3	TRBV20-1	-	TRBD2	CSASLPSGAPYTDTQYF	TGCAGTGCTAGTCTGCCTAGCGGGGCCCCCTACACAGATACGCAGTATTTT
TRBJ1-2	TRBV18	few	TRBD1	CASSPQDRARGYTF	TGTGCCAGCTCACCACAAGACAGGGCGCGTGGCTACACCTTC
TRBJ2-1	TRBV20-1	many	-	CSARDTYNEQFF	TGCAGTGCTAGGGACACTTACAATGAGCAGTTCTTC
TRBJ2-2	TRBV20-1	many	TRBD1	CSALKRPGGWNTGELFF	TGCAGTGCTCTGAAAAGGCCAGGGGGCTGGAACACCGGGGAGCTGTTTTTT
TRBJ1-5	TRBV20-1	many	-	CSARDRGTGQPQHF	TGCAGTGCTAGGGACCGAGGCACTGGGCAGCCCCAGCATTTT
TRBJ2-5	TRBV20-1	many	TRBD1	CSARQGAETQYF	TGCAGTGCTAGACAGGGGGCCGAGACCCAGTACTTC
TRBJ2-3	TRBV20-1	many	-	CSAFPRSADTQYF	TGCAGTGCTTTCCCTCGTAGCGCAGATACGCAGTATTTT
TRBJ2-2	TRBV7-9	few	-	CASEPPGPNTGELFF	TGTGCCAGCGAACCTCCGGGACCTAACACCGGGGAGCTGTTTTTT
TRBJ2-3	TRBV13	-	TRBD2	CASSLPAGGADTQYF	TGTGCCAGCAGCTTACCTGCGGGGGGTGCAGATACGCAGTATTTT
TRBJ2-2	TRBV29-1	-	TRBD2	CSVGRGAGTGELFF	TGCAGCGTGGGGCGGGGGGCCGGAACCGGGGAGCTGTTTTTT
TRBJ1-2	TRBV29-1	many	TRBD1	CSGTPYRDRGEGGYTF	TGCAGCGGTACCCCTTACCGGGACAGGGGAGAGGGTGGCTACACCTTC
TRBJ2-5	TRBV7-9	few	TRBD2	CAGGVAGFQETQYF	TGTGCCGGTGGAGTAGCGGGGTTTCAGGAGACCCAGTACTTC
TRBJ2-7	TRBV30	-	TRBD1	CAWSRGQGKGQYF	TGTGCCTGGAGCCGGGGACAGGGAAAAGGGCAGTACTTC
TRBJ1-1	TRBV5-6	-	-	CASSWGLRSTEAFF	TGTGCCAGCAGCTGGGGCCTCAGGAGCACTGAAGCTTTCTTT
TRBJ2-1	TRBV4-3	-	TRBD2	CASSQGSGGAYNEQFF	TGCGCCAGCAGCCAAGGGAGCGGGGGGGCTTACAATGAGCAGTTCTTC
TRBJ1-5	TRBV6-5	many	-	CASSYYSNQPQHF	TGTGCCAGCAGTTATTACAGTAATCAGCCCCAGCATTTT
TRBJ1-2	TRBV7-9	-	-	CASSLEGTWGNGYTF	TGTGCCAGCAGCTTAGAGGGGACCTGGGGGAATGGCTACACCTTC
TRBJ2-3	TRBV4-2	few	TRBD2	CASSQDPRGGTTHTQYF	TGTGCCAGCAGCCAAGACCCGCGGGGGGGGACCACACATACGCAGTATTTT
TRBJ1-3	TRBV7-9	-	-	CASSRTEGNTIYF	TGTGCCAGCAGTCGGACCGAAGGAAACACCATATATTTT
TRBJ1-4	TRBV27	many	-	CASSLIWGEKLFF	TGTGCCAGCAGTTTAATATGGGGTGAAAAACTGTTTTTT
TRBJ2-3	TRBV7-2	few	TRBD2	CASSLVRGLAGADTQYF	TGTGCCAGCAGCTTAGTACGTGGACTAGCGGGGGCAGATACGCAGTATTTT
TRBJ1-3	TRBV4-2	-	-	CASSQEPPSSGNTIYF	TGTGCCAGCAGCCAAGAACCCCCAAGCTCTGGAAACACCATATATTTT
TRBJ2-7	TRBV4-3	many	TRBD1	CASSFGQGESYEQYF	TGCGCCAGCAGCTTCGGACAGGGGGAGTCCTACGAGCAGTACTTC
TRBJ1-2	TRBV25-1	many	TRBD1	CASRQTGPYGYTF	TGTGCCAGCAGGCAGACAGGGCCCTATGGCTACACCTTC
TRBJ2-1	TRBV20-1	-	TRBD2	CSARDFSGGGKNEQFF	TGCAGTGCTAGAGACTTTAGCGGGGGCGGGAAAAATGAGCAGTTCTTC
TRBJ1-1	TRBV7-3	-	-	CASRAGGGRDTEAFF	TGTGCCAGCAGAGCTGGGGGGGGGAGGGACACTGAAGCTTTCTTT
TRBJ1-2	TRBV29-1	many	-	CSVADGARGYTF	TGCAGCGTTGCCGACGGGGCCCGGGGCTACACCTTC
TRBJ2-6	TRBV12-3/TRBV12-4	many	TRBD1	CASIIDRGAIGANVLTF	TGTGCCAGCATTATCGACAGGGGTGCCATCGGGGCCAACGTCCTGACTTTC
TRBJ2-3	TRBV9	-	-	CASSAAEDTQYF	TGTGCCAGCAGCGCGGCCGAAGATACGCAGTATTTT
TRBJ1-6	TRBV20-1	-	-	CSARGGDSPLHF	TGCAGTGCTAGGGGCGGTGATTCACCCCTCCACTTT
TRBJ1-5	TRBV20-1	-	TRBD1	CSAKGRGAQPQHF	TGCAGTGCTAAGGGCAGGGGGGCTCAGCCCCAGCATTTT
TRBJ2-3	TRBV7-6	-	-	CASSLGVRSDTQYF	TGTGCCAGCAGCTTAGGCGTTCGGTCAGATACGCAGTATTTT
TRBJ1-1	TRBV20-1	few	-	CSAREPVGGGTEAFF	TGCAGTGCTAGAGAACCGGTTGGAGGGGGGACTGAAGCTTTCTTT
TRBJ1-5	TRBV12-3/TRBV12-4	many	-	CASSAYRYLNQPQHF	TGTGCCAGCAGTGCATACAGGTATCTTAATCAGCCCCAGCATTTT
TRBJ2-7	TRBV20-1	many	-	CSARAGQSYSYEQYF	TGCAGTGCTAGAGCTGGACAGAGTTACTCCTACGAGCAGTACTTC
TRBJ2-1	TRBV12-3/TRBV12-4	-	TRBD2	CATSGLSGGSYNEQFF	TGTGCCACCAGCGGTCTTAGCGGGGGTTCCTACAATGAGCAGTTCTTC
TRBJ2-6	TRBV6-7	-	-	CAISLPSSVSSSGANVLTF	TGTGCCATCAGTTTACCTTCGAGTGTTAGTAGTTCTGGGGCCAACGTCCTGACTTTC